This T cell receptor (beta chain) was identified in a study of blood T cell repertoires in COVID-19. Study in general: The United States, Italy and Spain supplied acute and convalescent COVID-19 samples. Sources were T cells, B-cell-depleted T cells, or PBMCs; the material itself was cDNA or gDNA.

This CDR3 contains 16 residues. The germline CDR1 and CDR2 sequences are SGHAT and FQNNGV. The J segment lost 0 bases and the V segment lost 2 bases, leaving 5 bases of the junction unmatched. Under the authors' procedure: Estimation of nucleated cell counts was performed using reference gene primer amplification. Measured with immunoSEQ multiplex PCR; TCRdb has only the in-frame clones, and not every one. V and J calls plus clone size are reproduced from that table; the DNA served to infer D and trimming. The sample comprises about 170,000 clones, around 88% of which are singletons, and around 20% rests with the top ten.

V usage is TRBV11-2 and J usage is TRBJ2-7; 9 nucleotides line up with TRBD2. The clonotype comes from a woman aged 70-85 years who had recovered from COVID-19. The sample comprised peripheral blood. CDR3 coding DNA: TGTGCCAGCAGCTTATGGGCGGGAGGGCCCTCCTACGAGCAGTACTTC. It translates to CASSLWAGGPSYEQYF.